A selection of T cell receptor beta chains follows, all from one sample in a study of T cells in Graves' hyperthyroidism and ophthalmopathy. TCRdb re-derived calls from the multiplex PCR reads in MiXCR, one entry per CDR3 protein. The table includes some 510,000 distinct CDR3 sequences, less than 25% detected once. Sequences were obtained from blood. The receptors stem from a man younger than 35 with Graves' hyperthyroidism. CDR3s include the opening cysteine and the closing phenylalanine or tryptophan. The D gene is left open where the match is weak.

D gene	V gene	J gene	CDR3 protein
TRBD1	TRBV28	TRBJ2-7	CASSLSGQGYHEQYF
NA	TRBV6-5	TRBJ2-7	CASSYSVSGTYEQYF
NA	TRBV28	TRBJ2-2	CASSLRPFGDTGELFF
NA	TRBV28	TRBJ2-7	CASSLYWIPNEQYF
NA	TRBV20-1	TRBJ2-7	CSAPPQGSYEQYF
TRBD1	TRBV30	TRBJ1-5	CAWSSGTGNQPQHF
TRBD1	TRBV5-1	TRBJ1-1	CASSPPGQENTEAFF
NA	TRBV20-1	TRBJ1-1	CSARDGENTEAFF
TRBD1	TRBV18	TRBJ1-1	CASSPQGGWSTEAFF
NA	TRBV24-1	TRBJ1-2	CATSEDNYGYTF
TRBD2	TRBV18	TRBJ2-4	CASSPPGGPVIQYF
NA	TRBV19	TRBJ1-1	CASSTGRTEAFF
NA	TRBV29-1	TRBJ2-5	CSGVRGLKTQYF
NA	TRBV11-3	TRBJ2-5	CASSLDGAQETQYF
NA	TRBV28	TRBJ2-2	CASSKYQDPGELFF
NA	TRBV5-6	TRBJ1-1	CASSPRGQGNTEAFF
NA	TRBV4-1	TRBJ1-1	CASSLRSRGLMNTEAFF
TRBD2	TRBV6-1	TRBJ2-2	CASKGLAPTGELFF
TRBD1	TRBV5-1	TRBJ2-2	CASSSGQGNTGELFF
NA	TRBV6-1	TRBJ1-5	CASSPDIGKPQHF
NA	TRBV28	TRBJ1-1	CASSSAGAVSNTEAFF
NA	TRBV30	TRBJ1-1	CAWSSSSPRMNTEAFF
TRBD2	TRBV12-3/TRBV12-4	TRBJ2-2	CASSSGRAFKYTGELFF
NA	TRBV10-3	TRBJ1-1	CAIRDTQNTEAFF
NA	TRBV12-3/TRBV12-4	TRBJ1-2	CASSKKTANYGYTF
TRBD1	TRBV19	TRBJ1-1	CATKQGNSEAFF
NA	TRBV5-6	TRBJ1-1	CASTEIRQGRDTEAFF
NA	TRBV6-1	TRBJ1-1	CASTWGMNTEAFF
NA	TRBV19	TRBJ1-1	CATSKMAQLNTEAFF
NA	TRBV10-3	TRBJ2-7	CAIRSAPGSYEQYF
NA	TRBV7-6	TRBJ1-3	CASSSGTRIRPYSGNTIYF
TRBD1	TRBV5-1	TRBJ1-2	CASSLDRGIIYGYTF
NA	TRBV12-3/TRBV12-4	TRBJ2-7	CASSLRVGDRLGSYEQYF
TRBD1	TRBV28	TRBJ2-7	CASSPLPGQSSYEQYF
TRBD2	TRBV28	TRBJ2-5	CASSHRWRASGEIQETQYF
TRBD1	TRBV19	TRBJ1-2	CASSRGPGQIRYGYTF
NA	TRBV20-1	TRBJ1-6	CSARAGDNSPLHF
TRBD1	TRBV5-1	TRBJ2-7	CASSPWTGSDEQYF
NA	TRBV4-1	TRBJ1-5	CASSVITGSKRNSNQPQHF
NA	TRBV9	TRBJ2-7	CASSVDDYPTYEQYF
TRBD1	TRBV7-9	TRBJ1-2	CASSSGTGPLRGYTF
TRBD1	TRBV15	TRBJ2-5	CATSSMDRGGETQYF
TRBD2	TRBV12-3/TRBV12-4	TRBJ2-7	CASSSSAGVSYEQYF
TRBD1	TRBV9	TRBJ1-5	CASNSGQLNQPQHF
TRBD1	TRBV28	TRBJ1-6	CASSLGTGRLSPLHF
NA	TRBV6-1	TRBJ1-1	CASSARTTRNTEAFF
NA	TRBV9	TRBJ2-5	CASSVAGTETQYF
TRBD2	TRBV6-1	TRBJ2-3	CASSPEAASGGYTQYF
NA	TRBV18	TRBJ1-2	CASSPPNGPNYGYTF
NA	TRBV28	TRBJ2-6	CASSPTGSGHLWWANVLTF
NA	TRBV6-5	TRBJ1-1	CASSYSKNTEAFF
TRBD2	TRBV6-5	TRBJ2-7	CASSYPELAETYEQYF
TRBD1	TRBV25-1	TRBJ1-1	CASTKTGGTDAFF
NA	TRBV11-2	TRBJ2-7	CASSLEKGGREQYF
NA	TRBV6-1	TRBJ2-5	CASRGSADNF
NA	TRBV7-8	TRBJ1-2	CASSLHPRINYGYTF
NA	TRBV12-5	TRBJ1-3	CASGLVPVRAGNTIYF
NA	TRBV20-1	TRBJ2-2	CSARMASKNTGELFF
TRBD1	TRBV6-4	TRBJ2-7	CASSDFRTGTDEQYF